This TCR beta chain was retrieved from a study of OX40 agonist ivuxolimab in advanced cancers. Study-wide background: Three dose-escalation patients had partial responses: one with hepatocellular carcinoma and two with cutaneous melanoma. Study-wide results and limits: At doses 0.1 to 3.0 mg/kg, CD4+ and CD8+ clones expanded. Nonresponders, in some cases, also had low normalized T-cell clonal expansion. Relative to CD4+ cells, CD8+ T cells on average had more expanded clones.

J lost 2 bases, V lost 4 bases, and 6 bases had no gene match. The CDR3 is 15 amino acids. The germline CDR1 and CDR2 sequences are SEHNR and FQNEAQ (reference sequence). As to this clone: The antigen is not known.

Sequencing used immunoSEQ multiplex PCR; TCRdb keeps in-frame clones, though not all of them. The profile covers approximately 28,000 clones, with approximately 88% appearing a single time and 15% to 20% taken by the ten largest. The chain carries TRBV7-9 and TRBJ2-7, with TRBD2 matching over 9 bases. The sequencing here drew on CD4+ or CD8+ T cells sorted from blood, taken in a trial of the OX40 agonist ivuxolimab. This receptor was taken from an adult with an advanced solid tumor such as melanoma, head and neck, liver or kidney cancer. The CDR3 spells CASSSPSGETYEQYF. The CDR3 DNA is TGTGCCAGCAGCTCTCCTAGCGGGGAGACCTACGAGCAGTACTTC.